Each of the 30 T cell receptor beta chains below was sequenced from the same sample in a study of CD8+CD57+ T cells in acquired aplastic anemia. Before being chosen for sequencing, patients had shown CD8+CD57+ cell expansion by flow cytometry. Investigators profiled TCR beta VDJ and CDR3 from genomic DNA template. TCRdb passed the reads through MiXCR, listing each CDR3 protein once. The data contain roughly 150,000 distinct CDR3 sequences, 47% of them singletons. The sequencing sample was made of sorted CD4+, CD8+, or CD8+CD57+ T cells (not recorded which) from PBMCs. The receptors derive from a human donor with aplastic anemia.

This clonotype has a single count. This sequence joins TRBV29-1 and TRBJ2-7; 8 bases map to TRBD1. The CDR3 is made up of 12 amino acids. V shed 4 bases, J shed 3 bases, and the junction held 2 bases outside the gene matches. The germline V gene encodes CDR1 SQVTM and CDR2 ANQGSEA. The CDR3 nucleotides are TGCAGCGTTGTAGGACAGGGCTACGAGCAGTACTTC. Translation: CSVVGQGYEQYF.

The rearrangement links TRBV10-3 to TRBJ2-3; D tentatively reads TRBD1 or TRBD2 (5 bases each). In germline, CDR1 is ENHRY, CDR2 SYGVKD. The V gene lost 5 bases and the J gene lost 1 base, with 7 bases spanning the gap. The length of the CDR3 is 13 residues. The CDR3 loop is CAISRDGTDTQYF. The CDR3, as DNA: TGTGCCATCAGTCGGGACGGCACAGATACGCAGTATTTT.

In regard to this clonotype: With a much larger clone just one base away, this may be a read error. The chain joins TRBV6-5 to TRBJ1-5; no clear D gene. Germline CDR1 and CDR2: MNHEY and SVGAGI. Trimming shortened V by 2 bases and J by 10 bases, and 12 bases separated the two germline ends. The CDR3 is 13 amino acids. The CDR3 nucleotides read TGTGCCAGCAGTTACCCCCGACACTCCCCCCAGCATTTT. It yields the protein CASSYPRHSPQHF.

This clonotype was counted many times. The V gene is TRBV5-1, the J gene TRBJ1-4, with 7 positions matching TRBD1. CDR3 length: 15 amino acids. Germline CDR1 SGHRS, CDR2 YFSETQ. Trimming at V came to 4 bases and at J to 2 bases, leaving 5 bases not matched to a gene. The DNA of the CDR3 is TGCGCCAGCAGCCCTTCGGGACAGACTAATGAAAAACTGTTTTTT. Its translation is CASSPSGQTNEKLFF.

This clonotype was seen only a few times. The chain combines TRBV2 with TRBJ2-1; 12 bases align to TRBD2. Germline V CDR1 and CDR2: SNHLY, FYNNEI. The CDR3 length is 19 residues. Unmatched junction bases numbered 11, after V lost 5 bases and J lost 0 bases. The CDR3 reads CASSRPTSGGTSSYNEQFF. DNA of the CDR3: TGTGCCAGCAGTCGCCCGACTAGCGGGGGAACGAGCTCCTACAATGAGCAGTTCTTC.

This chain uses TRBV5-6 with TRBJ1-2; 8 nucleotides agree with TRBD1. Trimming removed 5 bases from V and 8 bases from J; junction bases left unmatched: 11. There are 14 residues in the CDR3. Germline V gene sequence: CDR1 SGHDT, CDR2 YYEEEE. CDR3 amino acids: CASSQGQGTNGYTF. CDR3 DNA sequence: TGTGCCAGCAGTCAAGGACAGGGAACTAACGGCTACACCTTC.

The chain links TRBV5-6 to TRBJ1-5; D may be TRBD1 (6 bases). The CDR3 spans 15 residues. Between the trimmed V and J ends, which lost 4 bases and 0 bases, there was a span of 11 bases. In germline, CDR1 is SGHDT, CDR2 YYEEEE. In nucleotides, the CDR3 is TGTGCCAGCAGCCCATCAGGGGCTAGCAATCAGCCCCAGCATTTT. Protein: CASSPSGASNQPQHF.

As to this clonotype: Sequence at one end of the junction differs from germline and may be a read error. The CDR3 DNA is TGTGCCAGCAGGAGGAACACTGAAGCTTTTTTT. Encoded protein: CASRRNTEAFF. The genes are TRBV2 and TRBJ1-1; D not certain. This CDR3 is built from 11 residues. Looked up from germline, CDR1 is SNHLY and CDR2 is FYNNEI.

This clonotype was counted at least ten times. The V and J genes are TRBV25-1 and TRBJ2-1; TRBD1 matches 9 bases. CDR1 is MGHDK and CDR2 is SYGVNS in the germline V gene. With 3 bases clipped from V and 5 bases from J, the junction kept 5 bases outside the gene matches. This CDR3 is built from 15 residues. The CDR3 nucleotides read TGTGCCAGCAGTGATGACAGGGGGATCCACAATGAGCAGTTCTTC. Its translation: CASSDDRGIHNEQFF.

This clonotype was detected many times. The chain combines TRBV12-3 or TRBV12-4 with TRBJ1-6, with TRBD1 matching over 8 bases. The J segment lost 9 bases and the V segment lost 8 bases, leaving 3 bases of the junction unmatched. The CDR3 runs 12 residues. The CDR3 loop is CASRTGLSPLHF. Written as DNA, the CDR3 is TGTGCCAGCCGGACAGGGCTTTCACCCCTCCACTTT.

This clonotype is a singleton in its sample. An end of the junction differs from the germline gene, which may be a read error. V is TRBV9 and J is TRBJ2-1; no firm D call. Germline CDR1 is SGDLS and CDR2 is YYNGEE. The CDR3 extends over 15 amino acids. CDR3 sequence (DNA): TGTGCCAGCATCTTGGCAGTAAGGCAGTACAATGCGCAGTTCTTC. This gives the protein CASILAVRQYNAQFF.

The sample holds many counts of this clonotype. This rearrangement joins TRBV6-1 to TRBJ2-1, with 7 bases fitting TRBD1. Trimming at V came to 4 bases and at J to 4 bases, leaving 7 bases not matched to a gene. Germline CDR1 is MNHNS and CDR2 is SASEGT. This CDR3 is 15 amino acids long. The CDR3 spells CASSGGQNLYNEQFF. CDR3 bases: TGTGCCAGCAGTGGGGGACAGAACCTTTACAATGAGCAGTTCTTC.

CDR3 nucleotides: TGTGCCACCAGTGAGGGGACCCTTAACTATGGCTACACCTTC. Translation: CATSEGTLNYGYTF. The V call is TRBV24-1, the J call TRBJ1-2, with D possibly being TRBD1 (5 bases). The V end lost 4 bases, the J end lost 1 base, and 9 bases lay between the germline ends. Germline-derived CDR1 and CDR2 are KGHDR and SFDVKD. The CDR3 is made up of 14 amino acids.

The genes are TRBV12-3 or TRBV12-4 and TRBJ2-5; D unresolved. Between the trimmed V and J ends, which lost 6 bases and 5 bases, there was a span of 13 bases. This CDR3 is 13 amino acids long. The CDR3 here is CASRIGLAETQYF. The CDR3 DNA reads TGTGCCAGCAGGATAGGGTTGGCTGAGACCCAGTACTTC.

V is TRBV10-3 and J is TRBJ2-5, with D unresolved. CDR3 length equals 11 residues. The ends were cut back, 3 bases at V and 2 bases at J, with 1 base in the middle. Per the germline V gene, CDR1 is ENHRY and CDR2 is SYGVKD. The CDR3 sequence: CAISEQETQYF. CDR3 coding DNA: TGTGCCATCAGTGAACAAGAGACCCAGTACTTC.

This clonotype was seen ten or more times. The chain carries TRBV11-2 and TRBJ2-3; D possibly uses TRBD1 or TRBD2 (5 bases each). V lost 5 bases and J 0 bases, leaving 21 bases between the germline ends. The germline V gene has CDR1 SGHAT and CDR2 FQNNGV. This CDR3 is built from 18 residues. The CDR3 loop reads CASSPGRGGLGSTDTQYF. DNA for the CDR3: TGTGCCAGCAGCCCGGGCCGGGGCGGCCTAGGGAGCACAGATACGCAGTATTTT.

This clonotype appeared a few times. The J gene is TRBJ2-1, the V gene TRBV3-1; D gene unclear. CDR3 length: 14 residues. Deletions cut 0 bases from V and 10 bases from J, with 13 bases between. Germline CDR1 LGHDT, CDR2 YNNKEL (reference sequence). CDR3 loop: CASSQDQSGGEQFF. Here the CDR3 DNA reads TGTGCCAGCAGCCAAGATCAGTCCGGCGGCGAGCAGTTCTTC.

Many counts were recorded for this clonotype. The chain employs TRBV7-3 and TRBJ2-7; 7 nucleotides line up with TRBD2. Germline V gives CDR1 SGHTA, CDR2 FQGTGA. The junction had 7 bases not matched to a gene; V was cut back by 1 base and J by 4 bases. The CDR3 length is 15 residues. The DNA for the CDR3 is TGTGCCAGCAGCTTAATGGTGGGAGGGTTGTACGAGCAGTACTTC. Translation: CASSLMVGGLYEQYF.

This clonotype was recorded once. The chain joins TRBV7-2 to TRBJ1-1; tentatively, D is TRBD1 (5 bases). Between the trimmed V and J ends, which lost 6 bases and 3 bases, there was a span of 17 bases. This CDR3 is built from 15 residues. The germline V gene encodes CDR1 SGHTA and CDR2 FQGNSA. This CDR3 is CASRRDGTADTEAFF. The CDR3 DNA is TGTGCCAGCAGGCGAGACGGGACCGCAGACACTGAAGCTTTCTTT.

This clonotype was seen just once. The V gene is TRBV2, the J gene TRBJ2-7; 12 bases align to TRBD1. The CDR3 totals 15 residues. The V segment lost 4 bases and the J segment 4 bases; nucleotides outside the gene matches: 5. The germline CDR1 and CDR2 sequences are SNHLY and FYNNEI. The CDR3 spells CASSVKGQGAYEQYF. CDR3 DNA sequence: TGTGCCAGCAGTGTTAAGGGACAGGGGGCATACGAGCAGTACTTC.

This clonotype was seen repeatedly, ten times or more. The rearrangement uses TRBV12-3 or TRBV12-4 and TRBJ2-1, with 8 bases identical to TRBD1. The CDR3 extends over 12 amino acids. With V trimmed by 8 bases and J by 3 bases, 0 bases remained unmatched. This CDR3 is CASGTGYNEQFF. The CDR3 coding sequence is TGTGCCAGCGGGACAGGCTACAATGAGCAGTTCTTC.

The rearrangement joins TRBV29-1 to TRBJ1-2; D might be TRBD1 (6 bases). The CDR3 contains 11 residues. CDR1 and CDR2 (germline): SQVTM, ANQGSEA. Trimming shortened V by 6 bases and J by 6 bases, and 11 bases separated the two germline ends. CDR3 amino acids: CSVMTGDGYTF. Here the CDR3 DNA reads TGCAGCGTCATGACAGGCGATGGCTACACCTTC. Using reference TRBV29-1 and TRBJ1-2 for the parts outside the CDR3, the full variable domain is SAVISQKPSRDICQRGTSLTIQCQVDSQVTMMFWYRQQPGQSLTLIATANQGSEATYESGFVIDKFPISRPNLTFSTLTVSNMSPEDSSIYLCSVMTGDGYTFGSGTRLTVV.

This clonotype was detected many times. V is TRBV9 and J is TRBJ2-7, with 11 bases lining up with TRBD2. CDR3 length: 14 amino acids. Looked up from germline, CDR1 is SGDLS and CDR2 is YYNGEE. After removal of 1 base from V and 6 bases from J, the junction contained 3 bases not matched to a gene. This CDR3 reads CASSVSLAGGEQYF. DNA of the CDR3: TGTGCCAGCAGCGTAAGTCTAGCGGGAGGCGAGCAGTACTTC.

This chain connects TRBV20-1 to TRBJ2-7; D might be TRBD1 (5 bases). Looked up from germline, CDR1 is DFQATT and CDR2 is SNEGSKA (reference sequence). The V gene lost 3 bases and the J gene lost 0 bases, with 9 bases spanning the gap. CDR3 length: 13 amino acids. The CDR3: CSARSDSSYEQYF. The CDR3 DNA sequence: TGCAGTGCTAGGTCCGACAGCTCCTACGAGCAGTACTTC.

At least ten counts were recorded for this clonotype. This chain joins TRBV15 and TRBJ2-6; D remains ambiguous. The germline CDR1 and CDR2 sequences are LNHNV and YYDKDF (reference sequence). The CDR3 contains 14 residues. The V gene lost 1 base and the J gene lost 4 bases, with 5 bases spanning the gap. CDR3 region: CATSRAGGANVLTF. DNA for the CDR3: TGTGCCACCAGCAGAGCCGGAGGGGCCAACGTCCTGACTTTC.

This chain joins TRBV19 and TRBJ2-1; TRBD2 matches at 9 bases. V gave up 5 bases and J gave up 1 base; unmatched junction bases: 3. Germline assignment: CDR1 LNHDA and CDR2 SQIVND (reference sequence). The CDR3 runs to 15 residues. CDR3 residues: CASSSSGESYNEQFF. The CDR3 DNA reads TGTGCCAGTAGTTCTAGCGGGGAGTCCTACAATGAGCAGTTCTTC.

This CDR3 is CATSDSGQGFYGYTF. The CDR3 bases are TGTGCCACCAGTGATTCGGGACAGGGTTTCTATGGCTACACCTTC. The chain joins TRBV24-1 to TRBJ1-2; TRBD1 aligns across 9 bases. This CDR3 is 15 amino acids long. Germline V gene sequence: CDR1 KGHDR, CDR2 SFDVKD. J was trimmed by 4 bases and V by 2 bases; bases with no gene match: 4.

This clonotype showed up just a few times. V usage is TRBV11-2 and J usage is TRBJ2-2; 12 positions agree with TRBD1. Germline V gives CDR1 SGHAT, CDR2 FQNNGV. The length of the CDR3 is 17 residues. The V and J ends lost 5 bases and 7 bases, in that order; junction bases with no gene match: 11. CDR3 sequence: CASSRRAGTGGIGELFF. CDR3 sequence (DNA): TGTGCCAGCAGCAGACGGGCCGGGACAGGGGGCATCGGGGAGCTGTTTTTT.

This clonotype occurred many times. The chain employs TRBV20-1 and TRBJ2-7; 10 nucleotides agree with TRBD2. Germline CDR1 reads DFQATT; CDR2 reads SNEGSKA (reference sequence). The CDR3 loop spans 15 amino acids. The J segment lost 0 bases and the V segment lost 7 bases, leaving 9 bases of the junction unmatched. The CDR3 reads CSVYPGTSDSYEQYF. For the CDR3, the DNA is TGCAGTGTTTACCCCGGGACTAGCGACTCCTACGAGCAGTACTTC.

This clonotype has a count of ten or more. The chain has TRBV7-9 and TRBJ1-2; D not certain. CDR3 size: 13 residues. V was cut by 2 bases and J by 7 bases, with 11 bases left in between. Germline values: CDR1 SEHNR, CDR2 FQNEAQ (reference sequence). The CDR3 sequence: CASSLSAGRGYTF. CDR3 DNA sequence: TGTGCCAGCAGCTTATCGGCAGGACGTGGCTACACCTTC.